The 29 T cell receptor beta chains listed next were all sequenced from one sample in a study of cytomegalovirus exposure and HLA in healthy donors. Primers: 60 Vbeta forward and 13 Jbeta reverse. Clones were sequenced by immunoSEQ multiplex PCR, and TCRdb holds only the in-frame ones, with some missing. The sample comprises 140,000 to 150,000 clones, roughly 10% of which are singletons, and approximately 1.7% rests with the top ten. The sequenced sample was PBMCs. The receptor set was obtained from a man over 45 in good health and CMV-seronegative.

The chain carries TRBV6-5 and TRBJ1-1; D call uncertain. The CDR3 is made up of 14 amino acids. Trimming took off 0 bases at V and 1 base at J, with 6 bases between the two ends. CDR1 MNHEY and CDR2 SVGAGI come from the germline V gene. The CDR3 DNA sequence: TGTGCCAGCAGTTACTCGGAGAGGAACACTGAAGCTTTCTTT. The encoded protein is CASSYSERNTEAFF.

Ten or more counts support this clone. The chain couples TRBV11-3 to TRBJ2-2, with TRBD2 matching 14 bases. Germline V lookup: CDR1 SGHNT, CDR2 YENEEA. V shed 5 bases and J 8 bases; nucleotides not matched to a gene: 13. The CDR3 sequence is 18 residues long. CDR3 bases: TGTGCCAGCAGCCCTGAAGGCGGGACTAGCGGGAGATTGGGGGAGCTGTTTTTT. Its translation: CASSPEGGTSGRLGELFF.

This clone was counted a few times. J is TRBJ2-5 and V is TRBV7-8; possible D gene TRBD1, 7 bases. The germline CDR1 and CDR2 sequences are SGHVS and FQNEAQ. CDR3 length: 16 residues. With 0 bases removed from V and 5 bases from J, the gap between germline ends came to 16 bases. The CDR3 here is CASSLAGQGGLETQYF. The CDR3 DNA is TGTGCCAGCAGCTTAGCGGGTCAGGGGGGTTTGGAGACCCAGTACTTC.

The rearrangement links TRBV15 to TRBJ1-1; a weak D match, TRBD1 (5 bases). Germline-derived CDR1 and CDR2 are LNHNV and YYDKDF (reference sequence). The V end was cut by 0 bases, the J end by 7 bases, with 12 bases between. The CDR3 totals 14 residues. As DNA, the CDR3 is TGTGCCACCAGCAGAGATAAGGGGCGCGGTGAAGCTTTCTTT. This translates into CATSRDKGRGEAFF. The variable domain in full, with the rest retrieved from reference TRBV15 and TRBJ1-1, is DAMVIQNPRYQVTQFGKPVTLSCSQTLNHNVMYWYQQKSSQAPKLLFHYYDKDFNNEADTPDNFQSRRPNTSFCFLDIRSPGLGDTAMYLCATSRDKGRGEAFFGQGTRLTVV.

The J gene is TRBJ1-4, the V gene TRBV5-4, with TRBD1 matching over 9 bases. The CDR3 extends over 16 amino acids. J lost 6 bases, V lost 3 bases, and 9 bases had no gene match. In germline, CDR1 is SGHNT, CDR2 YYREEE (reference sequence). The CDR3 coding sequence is TGTGCCAGCAGCTACAATCCGGGACAGGGAGATGAAAAACTGTTTTTT. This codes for CASSYNPGQGDEKLFF.

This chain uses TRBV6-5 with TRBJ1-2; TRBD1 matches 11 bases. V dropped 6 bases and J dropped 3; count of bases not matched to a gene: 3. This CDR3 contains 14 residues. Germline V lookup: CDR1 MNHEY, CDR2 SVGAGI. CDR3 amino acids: CASSRDRGDYGYTF. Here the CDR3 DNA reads TGTGCCAGCAGCCGGGACAGGGGGGACTATGGCTACACCTTC.

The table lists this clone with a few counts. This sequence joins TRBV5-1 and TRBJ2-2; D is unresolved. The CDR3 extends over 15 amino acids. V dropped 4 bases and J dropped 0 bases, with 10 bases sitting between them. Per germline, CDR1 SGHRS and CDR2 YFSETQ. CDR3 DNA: TGCGCCAGCAGCCTAATTAGTACGAACACCGGGGAGCTGTTTTTT. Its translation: CASSLISTNTGELFF.

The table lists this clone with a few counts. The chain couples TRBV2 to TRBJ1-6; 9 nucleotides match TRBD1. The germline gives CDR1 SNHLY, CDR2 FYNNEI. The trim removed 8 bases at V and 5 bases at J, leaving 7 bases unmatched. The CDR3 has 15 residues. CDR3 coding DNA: TGTGCCAGCTTTCGGGACAGGGACAATAATTCACCCCTCCACTTT. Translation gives CASFRDRDNNSPLHF.

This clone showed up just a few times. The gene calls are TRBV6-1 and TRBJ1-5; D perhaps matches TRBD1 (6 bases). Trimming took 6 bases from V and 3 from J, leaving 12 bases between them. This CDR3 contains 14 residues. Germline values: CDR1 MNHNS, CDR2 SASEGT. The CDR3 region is CASRSGTYNQPQHF. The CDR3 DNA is TGTGCCAGCAGGTCCGGGACATACAATCAGCCCCAGCATTTT.

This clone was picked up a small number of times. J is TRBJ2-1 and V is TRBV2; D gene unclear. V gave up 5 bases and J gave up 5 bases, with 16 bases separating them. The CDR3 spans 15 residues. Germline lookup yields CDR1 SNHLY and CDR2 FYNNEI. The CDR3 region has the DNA TGTGCCAGCAGTCCAAAGACTGGAGTCAACAATGAGCAGTTCTTC. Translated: CASSPKTGVNNEQFF.

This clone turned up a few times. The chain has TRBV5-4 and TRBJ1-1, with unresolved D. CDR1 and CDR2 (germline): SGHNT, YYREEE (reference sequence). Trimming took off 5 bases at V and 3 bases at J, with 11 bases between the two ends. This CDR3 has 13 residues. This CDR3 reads CASSPERDTEAFF. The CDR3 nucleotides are TGTGCCAGCAGTCCGGAGAGGGACACTGAAGCTTTCTTT.

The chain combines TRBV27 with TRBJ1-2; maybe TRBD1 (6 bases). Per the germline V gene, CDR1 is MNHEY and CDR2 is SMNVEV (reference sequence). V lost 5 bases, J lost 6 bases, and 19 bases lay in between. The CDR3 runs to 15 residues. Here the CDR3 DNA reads TGTGCCAGCAGTGCCCAGGGGAGAGGCAGGGATGGCTACACCTTC. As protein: CASSAQGRGRDGYTF.

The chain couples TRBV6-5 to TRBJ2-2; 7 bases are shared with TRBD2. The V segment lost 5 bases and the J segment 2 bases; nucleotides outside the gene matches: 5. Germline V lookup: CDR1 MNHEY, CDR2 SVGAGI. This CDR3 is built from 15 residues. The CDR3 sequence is CASSPRDYNTGELFF. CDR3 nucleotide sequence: TGTGCCAGCAGTCCCCGGGACTACAACACCGGGGAGCTGTTTTTT.

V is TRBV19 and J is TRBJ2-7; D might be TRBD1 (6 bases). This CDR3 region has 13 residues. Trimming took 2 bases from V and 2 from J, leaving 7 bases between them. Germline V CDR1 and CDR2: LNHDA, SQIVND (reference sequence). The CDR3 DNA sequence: TGTGCCAGTAGTATACAGGGGACCTACGAGCAGTACTTC. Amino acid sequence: CASSIQGTYEQYF. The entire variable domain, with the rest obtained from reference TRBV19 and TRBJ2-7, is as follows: DGGITQSPKYLFRKEGQNVTLSCEQNLNHDAMYWYRQDPGQGLRLIYYSQIVNDFQKGDIAEGYSVSREKKESFPLTVTSAQKNPTAFYLCASSIQGTYEQYFGPGTRLTVT.

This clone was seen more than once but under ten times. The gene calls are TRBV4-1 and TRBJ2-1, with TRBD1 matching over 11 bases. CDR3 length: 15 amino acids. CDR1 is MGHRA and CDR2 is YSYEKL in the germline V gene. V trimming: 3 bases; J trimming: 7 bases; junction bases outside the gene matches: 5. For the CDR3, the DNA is TGCGCCAGCAGCCAGCGGGACAGGGGGAAAAATGAGCAGTTCTTC. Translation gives CASSQRDRGKNEQFF.

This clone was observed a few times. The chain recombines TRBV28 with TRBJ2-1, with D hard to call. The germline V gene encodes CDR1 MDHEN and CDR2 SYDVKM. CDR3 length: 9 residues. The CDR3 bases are TGTGAAAGCAACCCCAAGCAGTTCTTC. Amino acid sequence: CESNPKQFF.

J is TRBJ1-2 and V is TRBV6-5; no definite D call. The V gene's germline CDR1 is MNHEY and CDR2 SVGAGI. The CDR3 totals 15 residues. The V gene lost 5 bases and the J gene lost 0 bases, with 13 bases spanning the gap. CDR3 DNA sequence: TGTGCCAGCAGTAACCGGGGTTTAGCTAACTATGGCTACACCTTC. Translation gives CASSNRGLANYGYTF.

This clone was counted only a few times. The CDR3 is CASSHSMPAGDTQYF. DNA for the CDR3: TGCGCCAGCAGCCACTCCATGCCGGCGGGAGATACGCAGTATTTT. The chain joins TRBV4-1 to TRBJ2-3; perhaps TRBD2 as D (5 bases). Trimming stripped 3 bases from V and 5 bases from J, with 15 bases between. Per the germline V gene, CDR1 is MGHRA and CDR2 is YSYEKL. The CDR3 length is 15 residues.

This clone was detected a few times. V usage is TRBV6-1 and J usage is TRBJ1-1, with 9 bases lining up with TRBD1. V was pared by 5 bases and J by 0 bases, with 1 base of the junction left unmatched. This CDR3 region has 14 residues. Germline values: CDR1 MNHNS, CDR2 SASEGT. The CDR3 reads CASSRDRVNTEAFF. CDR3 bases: TGTGCCAGCAGTCGGGACAGGGTGAACACTGAAGCTTTCTTT.

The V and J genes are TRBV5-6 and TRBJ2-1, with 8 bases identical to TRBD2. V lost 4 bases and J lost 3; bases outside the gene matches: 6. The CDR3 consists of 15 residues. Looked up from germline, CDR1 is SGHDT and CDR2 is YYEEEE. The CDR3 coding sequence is TGTGCCAGCAGCGGGCGCAGCGGGGGCTACAATGAGCAGTTCTTC. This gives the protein CASSGRSGGYNEQFF. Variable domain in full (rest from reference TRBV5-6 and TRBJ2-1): DAGVTQSPTHLIKTRGQQVTLRCSPKSGHDTVSWYQQALGQGPQFIFQYYEEEERQRGNFPDRFSGHQFPNYSSELNVNALLLGDSALYLCASSGRSGGYNEQFFGPGTRLTVL.

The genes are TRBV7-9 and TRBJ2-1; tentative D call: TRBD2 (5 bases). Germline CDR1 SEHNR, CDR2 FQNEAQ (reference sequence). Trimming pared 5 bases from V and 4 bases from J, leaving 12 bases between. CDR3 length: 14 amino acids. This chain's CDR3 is CASSPWTEYNEQFF. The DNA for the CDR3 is TGTGCCAGCAGCCCGTGGACTGAGTACAATGAGCAGTTCTTC.

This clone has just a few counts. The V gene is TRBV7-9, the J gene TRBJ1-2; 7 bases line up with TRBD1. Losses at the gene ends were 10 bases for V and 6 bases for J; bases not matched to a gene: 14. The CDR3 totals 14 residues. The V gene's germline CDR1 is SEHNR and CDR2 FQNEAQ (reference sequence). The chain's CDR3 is CATASEGASNGYTF. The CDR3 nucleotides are TGTGCCACCGCAAGCGAGGGGGCGTCGAATGGCTACACCTTC.

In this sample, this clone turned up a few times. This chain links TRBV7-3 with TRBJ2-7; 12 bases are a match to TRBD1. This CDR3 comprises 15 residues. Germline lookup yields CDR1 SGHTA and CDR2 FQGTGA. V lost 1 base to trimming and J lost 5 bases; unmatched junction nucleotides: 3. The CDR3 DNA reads TGTGCCAGCAGCTTAAAGGGGACAGGGGGCCACGAGCAGTACTTC. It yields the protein CASSLKGTGGHEQYF.

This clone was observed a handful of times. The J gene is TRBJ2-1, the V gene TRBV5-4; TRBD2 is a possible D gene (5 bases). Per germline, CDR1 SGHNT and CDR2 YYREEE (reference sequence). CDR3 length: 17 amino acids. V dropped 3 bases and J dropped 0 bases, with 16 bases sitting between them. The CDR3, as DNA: TGTGCCAGCAGCTCTGGCGGCGGGCCGAGCTCCTACAATGAGCAGTTCTTC. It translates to CASSSGGGPSSYNEQFF.

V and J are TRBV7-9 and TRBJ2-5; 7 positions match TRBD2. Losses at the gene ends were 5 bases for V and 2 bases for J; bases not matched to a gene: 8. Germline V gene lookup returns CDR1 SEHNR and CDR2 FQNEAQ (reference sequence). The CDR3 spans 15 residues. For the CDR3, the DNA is TGTGCCAGCAGCCCCCTCTCCGGGAGGCAAGAGACCCAGTACTTC. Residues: CASSPLSGRQETQYF.

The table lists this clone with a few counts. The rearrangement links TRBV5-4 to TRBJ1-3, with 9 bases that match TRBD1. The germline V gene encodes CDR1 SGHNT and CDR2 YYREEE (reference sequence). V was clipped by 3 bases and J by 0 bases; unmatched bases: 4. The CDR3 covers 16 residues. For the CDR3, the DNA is TGTGCCAGCAGCTCGGACAGGGGCTTCTCTGGAAACACCATATATTTT. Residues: CASSSDRGFSGNTIYF. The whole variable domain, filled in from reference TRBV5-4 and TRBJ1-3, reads ETGVTQSPTHLIKTRGQQVTLRCSSQSGHNTVSWYQQALGQGPQFIFQYYREEENGRGNFPPRFSGLQFPNYSSELNVNALELDDSALYLCASSSDRGFSGNTIYFGEGSWLTVV.

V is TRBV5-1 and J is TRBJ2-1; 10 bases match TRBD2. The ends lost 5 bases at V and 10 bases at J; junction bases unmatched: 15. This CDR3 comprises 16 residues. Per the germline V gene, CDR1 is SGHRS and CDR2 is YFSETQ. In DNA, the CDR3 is TGCGCCAGCAGAACTAGCGGGGCCCCAGGAAGGTGGGAGCAGTTCTTC. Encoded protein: CASRTSGAPGRWEQFF. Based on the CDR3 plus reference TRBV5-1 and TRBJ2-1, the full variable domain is KAGVTQTPRYLIKTRGQQVTLSCSPISGHRSVSWYQQTPGQGLQFLFEYFSETQRNKGNFPGRFSGRQFSNSRSEMNVSTLELGDSALYLCASRTSGAPGRWEQFFGPGTRLTVL.

CDR3 nucleotide sequence: TGTGCCAGCAGTTCCTTTGGCCTTAACAGGGGGCTAGGCGAGCAGTACTTC. It yields the protein CASSSFGLNRGLGEQYF. The chain combines TRBV28 with TRBJ2-7; 9 positions agree with TRBD1. The CDR3 spans 17 residues. CDR1 MDHEN and CDR2 SYDVKM come from the germline V gene. The ends lost 4 bases at V and 6 bases at J; junction bases unmatched: 16. The variable domain in full, with the rest retrieved from reference TRBV28 and TRBJ2-7, is DVKVTQSSRYLVKRTGEKVFLECVQDMDHENMFWYRQDPGLGLRLIYFSYDVKMKEKGDIPEGYSVSREKKERFSLILESASTNQTSMYLCASSSFGLNRGLGEQYFGPGTRLTVT.

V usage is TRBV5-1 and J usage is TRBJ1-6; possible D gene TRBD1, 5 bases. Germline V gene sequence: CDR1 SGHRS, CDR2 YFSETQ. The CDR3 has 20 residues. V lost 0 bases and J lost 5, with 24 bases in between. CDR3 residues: CASSLGGVGRPLYNNSPLHF. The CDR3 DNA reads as TGCGCCAGCAGCTTGGGGGGGGTTGGTAGACCTCTATACAATAATTCACCCCTCCACTTT.